The subject of this entry is one T cell receptor beta chain. Its cognate antigen is unknown. This specimen comes from a study of monozygotic twins with inflammatory bowel disease. Overall study results and limits: IBD-affected twins scored below their healthy co-twins in TCRbeta diversity (inverse Simpson). Repertoires of patients may have been made more variable by differing immunosuppressive treatments.

Each donor gave around 2.5 ml of peripheral blood. Template switching incorporated UMIs with a 6-nucleotide sample barcode. Using the 5' RACE reads, TCRdb records one entry per CDR3 protein without DNA. The sample has fewer than 450,000 distinct CDR3 sequences, and its top ten clones hold 2.5% to 3%. Source material: blood. The sequence was collected from a human donor with ulcerative colitis or Crohn's disease, or a healthy co-twin of an affected twin (not recorded which).

CDR3: CASSPGSIRVSETQYF. The genes are TRBV18 and TRBJ2-5; TCRdb's D call, TRBD1, is unchecked because there is no DNA. Germline lookup yields CDR1 KGHSH and CDR2 LQKENI. The CDR3 totals 16 residues.